The clone carrying this T cell receptor (beta chain) was picked up many times. The data originate from a study of T cell repertoires in cytomegalovirus infection. TCRdb reanalysed the reads using MiXCR and keeps one entry per CDR3 protein. The profile shows roughly 100,000 distinct CDR3 sequences, about 15% of them singletons. Germline CDR1 SGHAT, CDR2 FQNNGV. The length of the CDR3 is 16 residues. V lost 6 bases and J 10 bases, leaving 27 bases between the germline ends. The sequence came from a human donor in good health (CMV status not recorded). Some clones in this sample may be carry-over from other donors' samples. Sequences were obtained from PBMCs. J is TRBJ2-5 and V is TRBV11-2, with D tentatively TRBD1 (6 bases). In nucleotides, the CDR3 is TGTGCCAGCAGTTCTACGGGACATAAGGCGGTGGAGGACCAGTACTTC. This codes for CASSSTGHKAVEDQYF.